The next 5 T cell receptor beta chains were all read from a single sample in a study of cytomegalovirus exposure and HLA in healthy donors. Profiled with immunoSEQ multiplex PCR; TCRdb holds only in-frame clones, not every one. The sample has approximately 200,000 clones, about 80% seen once. The sample taken for sequencing was PBMCs. The receptors derive from a man in his late teens or twenties in good health and CMV-seropositive.

This clone has only a few counts. This chain uses TRBV5-4 with TRBJ2-7; 9 bases agree with TRBD1. CDR1 and CDR2 from the germline V gene are SGHNT and YYREEE (reference sequence). The J segment lost 5 bases and the V segment lost 4 bases, leaving 7 bases of the junction unmatched. The CDR3 totals 14 residues. Here the CDR3 reads CASSQSRTGDEQYF. DNA of the CDR3: TGTGCCAGCAGCCAAAGCAGGACAGGGGACGAGCAGTACTTC.

The V call is TRBV11-3, the J call TRBJ1-1; the match to TRBD1 covers 10 bases. This CDR3 contains 16 residues. The V and J ends lost 5 bases and 4 bases, in that order; junction bases with no gene match: 10. Germline-derived CDR1 and CDR2 are SGHNT and YENEEA. DNA of the CDR3: TGTGCCAGCAGCAAGGGGACAGGGGTTTTGGGCACTGAAGCTTTCTTT. Its protein is CASSKGTGVLGTEAFF.

The J gene is TRBJ2-5, the V gene TRBV5-1, with 10 nucleotides matching TRBD1. Germline-derived CDR1 and CDR2 are SGHRS and YFSETQ. The trim removed 0 bases at V and 1 base at J, leaving 6 bases unmatched. There are 17 residues in the CDR3. The CDR3 nucleotides are TGCGCCAGCAGCTTGGCGGGGACAGGGGCTAGCCAAGAGACCCAGTACTTC. Its translation is CASSLAGTGASQETQYF.

V is TRBV5-1 and J is TRBJ2-6; TRBD1 matches 7 bases. Germline V gene sequence: CDR1 SGHRS, CDR2 YFSETQ. There are 16 residues in the CDR3. V lost 4 bases, J lost 2 bases, and 6 bases stayed unmatched. The DNA of the CDR3 is TGCGCCAGCAGCCGGGGACAGACCACTGGGGCCAACGTCCTGACTTTC. It is translated as CASSRGQTTGANVLTF. The variable domain in full, with the rest retrieved from reference TRBV5-1 and TRBJ2-6, is KAGVTQTPRYLIKTRGQQVTLSCSPISGHRSVSWYQQTPGQGLQFLFEYFSETQRNKGNFPGRFSGRQFSNSRSEMNVSTLELGDSALYLCASSRGQTTGANVLTFGAGSRLTVL.

The chain combines TRBV19 with TRBJ1-1, with a possible D match to TRBD1 (5 bases). The CDR3 has 13 residues. The ends were cut back, 8 bases at V and 1 base at J, with 11 bases in the middle. The germline gives CDR1 LNHDA, CDR2 SQIVND (reference sequence). Here the CDR3 DNA reads TGTGCCAGTCGGGGCGGGAGGAACACTGAAGCTTTCTTT. Translating gives CASRGGRNTEAFF.